The rows below give T cell receptor beta chains drawn from one sample of a study of beta chain features in type 1 diabetes. Sequenced by immunoSEQ multiplex PCR; TCRdb stores in-frame clones only, minus some. Of about 650,000 clones detected, about an eighth appear once; the ten largest clones hold around 0.12%. Sequenced material: naive CD4+ T cells from blood. Receptor source: a young man with type 1 diabetes. CDR3s include the opening cysteine and the closing phenylalanine or tryptophan. A D gene is named only where the DNA matches it firmly. Size is omitted from some rows. Given values are once, few, many or a class for expanded clones.

clone_size,j_call,v_call,d_call,cdr3_aa,cdr3_nt
-,TRBJ1-2,TRBV30,-,CAWSSIEFGYTF,TGTGCCTGGAGTTCAATAGAATTTGGCTACACCTTC
few,TRBJ1-1,TRBV7-9,TRBD1,CASSPKYPGQGEDTEAFF,TGTGCCAGCAGCCCCAAGTACCCGGGACAGGGTGAGGACACTGAAGCTTTCTTT
few,TRBJ1-5,TRBV5-8,-,CASSLEGGQGRNQPQHF,TGTGCCAGCAGCTTGGAAGGGGGGCAGGGCCGTAATCAGCCCCAGCATTTT
-,TRBJ2-7,TRBV6-6,-,CASSYSAGRTYEQYF,TGTGCCAGCAGTTACTCGGCAGGGAGGACCTACGAGCAGTACTTC
-,TRBJ2-2,TRBV27,-,CASRMTGELFF,TGTGCCAGCAGGATGACCGGGGAGCTGTTTTTT
-,TRBJ2-1,TRBV7-2,-,CASSLEAGDLNEQFF,TGTGCCAGCAGCTTAGAGGCTGGGGACCTAAATGAGCAGTTCTTC
-,TRBJ1-1,TRBV19,TRBD1,CASSIDRDTEAFF,TGTGCCAGTAGTATCGACAGGGACACTGAAGCTTTCTTT
-,TRBJ1-4,TRBV15,-,CATSRSVGNEKLFF,TGTGCCACCAGCAGAAGCGTAGGGAACGAAAAACTGTTTTTT
-,TRBJ2-2,TRBV13,-,CASSERVAGELFF,TGTGCCAGCAGCGAGAGGGTCGCCGGGGAGCTGTTTTTT
-,TRBJ1-2,TRBV15,TRBD1,CATSRGQPYGYTF,TGTGCCACCAGCAGGGGACAGCCTTATGGCTACACCTTC
-,TRBJ1-2,TRBV9,-,CASSLGGRNYGYTF,TGTGCCAGCAGCCTGGGGGGGAGGAACTATGGCTACACCTTC
-,TRBJ1-2,TRBV6-6,-,CASSYSFTGSYGYTF,TGTGCCAGCAGTTACTCATTTACAGGAAGCTATGGCTACACCTTC
few,TRBJ1-6,TRBV2,-,CASSPTGIGRSPLHF,TGTGCCAGCAGCCCTACAGGGATAGGGCGATCACCCCTCCACTTT
-,TRBJ2-7,TRBV5-1,-,CASSLGGTASYEQYF,TGCGCCAGCAGCTTGGGAGGGACGGCATCCTACGAGCAGTACTTC
-,TRBJ2-2,TRBV19,-,CASSPRDTGELFF,TGTGCCAGTAGTCCCCGGGACACCGGGGAGCTGTTTTTT
-,TRBJ2-5,TRBV28,-,CASSSPTSWWETQYF,TGTGCCAGCAGTTCCCCGACTAGTTGGTGGGAGACCCAGTACTTC
-,TRBJ2-5,TRBV5-4,TRBD1,CASSLKGARRRETQYF,TGTGCCAGCAGCTTAAAGGGGGCCCGGCGTCGAGAGACCCAGTACTTC
few,TRBJ2-7,TRBV28,TRBD1,CASSPGTGRSEQYF,TGTGCCAGCAGTCCCGGGACAGGGAGGTCCGAGCAGTACTTC
-,TRBJ1-3,TRBV29-1,TRBD1,CSVVDRAISGNTIYF,TGCAGCGTCGTCGACAGGGCGATCTCTGGAAACACCATATATTTT
-,TRBJ2-7,TRBV6-5,-,CASSPTGDSSYEQYF,TGTGCCAGCAGCCCGACAGGCGATAGCTCCTACGAGCAGTACTTC
-,TRBJ2-1,TRBV11-2,-,CASSLSDSYNEQFF,TGTGCCAGCAGCTTGTCAGATTCCTACAATGAGCAGTTCTTC
few,TRBJ1-3,TRBV30,-,CAWSAQSVSGNTIYF,TGTGCCTGGAGTGCACAATCGGTCTCTGGAAACACCATATATTTT
few,TRBJ1-1,TRBV5-1,-,CASSREGTEAFF,TGCGCCAGCAGCCGTGAGGGGACTGAAGCTTTCTTT
few,TRBJ1-1,TRBV7-9,-,CASSLEGGTEAFF,TGTGCCAGCAGCTTAGAAGGGGGAACTGAAGCTTTCTTT
-,TRBJ2-7,TRBV13,-,CASSLRQDTYEQYF,TGTGCCAGCAGCTTACGACAGGACACCTACGAGCAGTACTTC
-,TRBJ2-7,TRBV7-9,-,CASSLGGRTYEQYF,TGTGCCAGCAGCTTAGGGGGGAGAACCTACGAGCAGTACTTC
-,TRBJ2-1,TRBV29-1,TRBD1,CSVTPLITGGPNEQFF,TGCAGCGTGACCCCGCTGATAACAGGGGGCCCCAATGAGCAGTTCTTC
few,TRBJ2-5,TRBV4-3,TRBD1,CASSQDLGTGGETQYF,TGCGCCAGCAGCCAAGATCTAGGGACAGGTGGAGAGACCCAGTACTTC
-,TRBJ1-1,TRBV5-1,-,CASSLGFIETEAFF,TGCGCCAGCAGCTTGGGATTCATTGAAACTGAAGCTTTCTTT
-,TRBJ2-5,TRBV29-1,TRBD2,CSVEGGIGETQYF,TGCAGCGTTGAGGGGGGGATTGGAGAGACCCAGTACTTC
few,TRBJ1-2,TRBV30,-,CAWTSGNYGYTF,TGTGCCTGGACGTCAGGGAACTATGGCTACACCTTC
few,TRBJ2-3,TRBV11-2,TRBD2,CASSSLAGRSTDTQYF,TGTGCCAGCAGCTCTCTAGCGGGGAGAAGCACAGATACGCAGTATTTT
few,TRBJ2-4,TRBV28,-,CASSLGRENIQYF,TGTGCCAGCAGTTTAGGGCGGGAAAACATTCAGTACTTC
-,TRBJ2-3,TRBV7-2,-,CASSWDSLTDTQYF,TGTGCCAGCAGCTGGGACTCCCTCACAGATACGCAGTATTTT
few,TRBJ1-6,TRBV9,-,CASSVDGSYNSPLHF,TGTGCCAGCAGCGTAGATGGCTCCTATAATTCACCCCTCCACTTT
few,TRBJ1-5,TRBV9,-,CASSVGLVGNQPQHF,TGTGCCAGCAGCGTAGGGTTAGTCGGCAATCAGCCCCAGCATTTT
-,TRBJ1-1,TRBV27,TRBD1,CASSSGQGYTEAFF,TGTGCCAGCAGCTCTGGACAGGGCTATACTGAAGCTTTCTTT
-,TRBJ2-7,TRBV4-3,TRBD2,CASSQDVAGVSEQYF,TGCGCCAGCAGCCAAGACGTAGCGGGGGTAAGCGAGCAGTACTTC
few,TRBJ2-6,TRBV7-2,TRBD1,CASSFQGAGANVLTF,TGTGCCAGCAGCTTTCAGGGGGCCGGGGCCAACGTCCTGACTTTC
-,TRBJ2-7,TRBV5-1,-,CASSFPTGGSYEQYF,TGCGCCAGCAGCTTTCCGACAGGAGGATCCTACGAGCAGTACTTC
-,TRBJ2-5,TRBV7-2,-,CASSLGGLIETQYF,TGTGCCAGCAGCTTAGGGGGTCTTATTGAGACCCAGTACTTC
few,TRBJ2-1,TRBV29-1,-,CSVDTNEQFF,TGCAGCGTTGACACGAATGAGCAGTTCTTC
-,TRBJ1-2,TRBV14,-,CASSQDVGPERNYGYTF,TGTGCCAGCAGCCAAGATGTCGGCCCGGAAAGAAACTATGGCTACACCTTC
few,TRBJ2-3,TRBV2,TRBD1,CASKIGGGTDTQYF,TGTGCCAGCAAAATAGGGGGCGGCACAGATACGCAGTATTTT
-,TRBJ1-6,TRBV9,-,CASSVVVNTPLHF,TGTGCCAGCAGCGTAGTGGTGAATACACCCCTCCACTTT
-,TRBJ2-3,TRBV7-2,-,CASTLGTYTDTQYF,TGTGCCAGCACCCTTGGGACTTACACAGATACGCAGTATTTT
few,TRBJ1-2,TRBV7-9,-,CASSLADYGYTF,TGTGCCAGCTCCCTGGCAGACTATGGCTACACCTTC
few,TRBJ2-5,TRBV30,-,CAWSPSETQYF,TGTGCCTGGAGTCCCTCTGAGACCCAGTACTTC
few,TRBJ2-4,TRBV27,TRBD1,CASRRTGVKNIQYF,TGTGCCAGCAGGCGAACAGGGGTGAAGAACATTCAGTACTTC
few,TRBJ2-7,TRBV28,-,CASSRPGTLTYEQYF,TGTGCCAGCAGTCGTCCCGGGACATTAACCTACGAGCAGTACTTC
-,TRBJ2-2,TRBV6-5,-,CASSYVGRSTGELFF,TGTGCCAGCAGTTACGTTGGACGGAGCACCGGGGAGCTGTTTTTT
once,TRBJ1-2,TRBV5-1,-,CASRLLDGGNGYTF,TGCGCCAGCCGTTTACTGGACGGGGGCAATGGCTACACCTTC
-,TRBJ1-1,TRBV25-1,TRBD1,CASSEGQGAPEAFF,TGTGCCAGCAGTGAGGGCCAGGGGGCGCCTGAAGCTTTCTTT